Listed below are T cell receptor beta chains from one sample, sequenced in a study of blood T cell repertoires in COVID-19. Only in-frame clones appear in the TCRdb table, and some are missing; sequencing was by immunoSEQ multiplex PCR. The table lists about half a million clones, roughly nine tenths of them singletons. The material sequenced was peripheral blood. The receptors shown here come from a man between 18 and 35 years old with COVID-19, enrolled during active disease. Both conserved end residues are trimmed from each CDR3.

j_call v_call cdr3_aa
TRBJ2-2 TRBV5-6 ASSLWTGVGTGELF
TRBJ2-3 TRBV5-1 ASSLSPGLAGGTDTQY
TRBJ2-3 TRBV11-2 ASSGQGRQGTQY
TRBJ1-2 TRBV6-5 ASSLSTGLRGYT
TRBJ2-1 TRBV7-2 ASSLEPQDEQF
TRBJ1-6 TRBV9 ASSVEEGFDSPLH
TRBJ1-1 TRBV6-5 ASSYSETGVTEAF
TRBJ2-1 TRBV11-2 ASRSWASGNNEQF
TRBJ2-1 TRBV5-4 ASSHDSSHEQF
TRBJ2-5 TRBV24-1 ATSGGETQY